Listed below are T cell receptor beta chains from one sample, sequenced in a study of blood T cell repertoires in COVID-19. Assay used: immunoSEQ multiplex PCR; TCRdb lists only in-frame clones, some missing. The sample records about 260,000 clones, 85% to 90% being singletons. Sequencing input: PBMCs or T cells enriched from blood (not recorded which). The receptors derive from a man aged 50-60 years who had been exposed to COVID-19. The CDR3 runs from the conserved cysteine through the conserved F or W. Fields, in order: clone size, D gene, J gene, V gene, CDR3 DNA, CDR3 protein. A D gene is named only where the DNA matches it firmly. The size field is filled for only some rows; it gives once, few, many or a size class.

>NA|TRBD2|TRBJ2-6|TRBV18
TGTGCCAGCTCACCTACTAGCGGGACCTCAATCTCTGGGGCCAACGTCCTGACTTTC
CASSPTSGTSISGANVLTF
>NA|NA|TRBJ1-1|TRBV4-2
TGTGCCAGCAGCCAGGACCGAGCAGGTGAGGGCACTGAAGCTTTCTTT
CASSQDRAGEGTEAFF
>NA|NA|TRBJ2-1|TRBV28
TGTGCCAGCAGTAGCCTGACAAATTACAATGAGCAGTTCTTC
CASSSLTNYNEQFF
>NA|TRBD2|TRBJ2-5|TRBV7-3
TGTGCCAGCAGCCCTCTAGCGGGGGGCTCTAAAGAGACCCAGTACTTC
CASSPLAGGSKETQYF
>NA|TRBD1|TRBJ2-1|TRBV29-1
TGCAGCGTTGACTCCGGGACAGGGCCATACAATGAGCAGTTCTTC
CSVDSGTGPYNEQFF
>NA|NA|TRBJ1-1|TRBV7-9
TGTGCCAGCAGCTTCGACACTGAAGCTTTCTTT
CASSFDTEAFF
>NA|NA|TRBJ2-2|TRBV5-1
TGCGCCAGCAGCTTACAGGGCCCTTCCACCGGGGAGCTGTTTTTT
CASSLQGPSTGELFF
>NA|NA|TRBJ2-7|TRBV2
TGTGCCAGCAGTACCCGACAGGTCTACGAGCAGTACTTC
CASSTRQVYEQYF
>NA|NA|TRBJ1-2|TRBV28
TGTGCCAGCTCCCCACCCCCGGGTCACTATGGCTACACCTTC
CASSPPPGHYGYTF
>NA|TRBD2|TRBJ2-1|TRBV24-1
TGTGCCACCAGTGATGGGAGCGGGAGAGAGTACAATGAGCAGTTCTTC
CATSDGSGREYNEQFF
>NA|NA|TRBJ2-2|TRBV5-1
TGCGCCAGCAGAGTCGGGAGTGGAGACACCGGGGAGCTGTTTTTT
CASRVGSGDTGELFF
>NA|NA|TRBJ2-3|TRBV5-8
TGTGCCAGCAGCCCCCGAGGAGGTTCCGCCACAGATACGCAGTATTTT
CASSPRGGSATDTQYF
>NA|NA|TRBJ1-1|TRBV6-5
TGTGCCAGCAGTTATCGGGAACTTAGGAACACTGAAGCTTTCTTT
CASSYRELRNTEAFF
>NA|NA|TRBJ1-2|TRBV9
TGTGCCAGCAGCCGTCAGGACTTACCCTATGGCTACACCTTC
CASSRQDLPYGYTF
>NA|TRBD1|TRBJ1-5|TRBV28
TGTGCCAGCACGATCGGACAGGGGAATCAGCCCCAGCATTTT
CASTIGQGNQPQHF
>NA|NA|TRBJ1-2|TRBV10-2
TGCGCCAGCAGTGGGCAGGGGAACTATGGCTACACCTTC
CASSGQGNYGYTF
>NA|TRBD2|TRBJ2-3|TRBV11-3
TGTGCCAGCAGCGCCGGGACTAGCAGTTCGGTTGAGACAGATACGCAGTATTTT
CASSAGTSSSVETDTQYF
>NA|NA|TRBJ2-7|TRBV5-8
TGTGCCAGCAGTCCGGAGCAGATAACGAAATACGAGCAGTACTTC
CASSPEQITKYEQYF
>NA|NA|TRBJ1-1|TRBV9
TGTGCCAGCAGCGTAGCCACATATCGGGACCCACTCGGGGGCACTGAAGCTTTCTTT
CASSVATYRDPLGGTEAFF
>NA|NA|TRBJ1-2|TRBV5-1
TGCGCCAGCAGCTTGGCCAAGGAGTACTATGGCTACACCTTC
CASSLAKEYYGYTF
>few|NA|TRBJ1-2|TRBV14
TGTGCCAGCAGCCGACAGGATCCTAACTATGGCTACACCTTC
CASSRQDPNYGYTF
>NA|NA|TRBJ2-5|TRBV28
TGTGCCAGCAGTTTGAGTGGGCCAAGGGAGACCCAGTACTTC
CASSLSGPRETQYF
>NA|TRBD2|TRBJ2-3|TRBV5-1
TGCGCCAGCAGCTTGCAGCTAGCGGGGGTAGATACGCAGTATTTT
CASSLQLAGVDTQYF
>NA|NA|TRBJ1-5|TRBV28
TGTGCCAGCAGTTCTAGTTACAATCAGCCCCAGCATTTT
CASSSSYNQPQHF
>NA|NA|TRBJ1-2|TRBV28
TGTGCCAGCAGGGCCTCCTCGCGGGGCTACACCTTC
CASRASSRGYTF
>NA|NA|TRBJ1-3|TRBV11-3
TGTGCCAGCAGCTTAATCGGGCGGGTCTCTGGAAACACCATATATTTT
CASSLIGRVSGNTIYF
>NA|TRBD1|TRBJ2-2|TRBV5-1
TGCGCCAGCAGTCACGGGACAGCCCTGGACAGCGGGGAGCTGTTTTTT
CASSHGTALDSGELFF